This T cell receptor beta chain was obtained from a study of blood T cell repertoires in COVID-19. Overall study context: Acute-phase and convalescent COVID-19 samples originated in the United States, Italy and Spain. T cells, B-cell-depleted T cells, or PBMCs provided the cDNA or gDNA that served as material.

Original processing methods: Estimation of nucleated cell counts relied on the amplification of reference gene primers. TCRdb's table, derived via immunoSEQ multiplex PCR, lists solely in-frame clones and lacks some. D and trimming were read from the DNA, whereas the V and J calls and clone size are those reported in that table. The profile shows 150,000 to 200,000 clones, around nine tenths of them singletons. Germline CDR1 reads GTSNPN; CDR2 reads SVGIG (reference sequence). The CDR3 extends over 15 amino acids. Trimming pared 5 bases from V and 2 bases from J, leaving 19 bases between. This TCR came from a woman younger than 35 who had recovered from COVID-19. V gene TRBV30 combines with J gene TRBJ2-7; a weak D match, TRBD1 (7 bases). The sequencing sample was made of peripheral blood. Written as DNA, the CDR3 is TGTGCCTGGGGACTACGGACAGGTCCCCCCTACGAGCAGTACGTC. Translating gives CAWGLRTGPPYEQYV.